What follows are 10 T cell receptor beta chains derived from one specimen sequenced in a study of T cell changes during pregnancy in multiple sclerosis. The protocol was immunoSEQ multiplex PCR, while the TCRdb copy is restricted to in-frame clones and leaves out a portion. The sample includes approximately 120,000 clones, approximately 96% of them seen just once. The source material was peripheral blood, sampled after pregnancy. Every receptor here comes from a female donor with multiple sclerosis, enrolled in a pregnancy study.

This chain connects TRBV27 to TRBJ2-7; unclear D gene. V lost 3 bases, J lost 4 bases, and 13 bases lay in between. Germline V gives CDR1 MNHEY, CDR2 SMNVEV (reference sequence). The length of the CDR3 is 14 residues. DNA of the CDR3: TGTGCCAGCAGTTTCTACCCTCCGCCGTACGAGCAGTACTTC. Protein: CASSFYPPPYEQYF.

The genes are TRBV5-6 and TRBJ2-1; a weak D match, TRBD1 (6 bases). Germline V lookup: CDR1 SGHDT, CDR2 YYEEEE. The CDR3 runs 13 residues. V lost 4 bases and J lost 4, with 9 bases in between. CDR3 DNA: TGTGCCAGCAGCGAGGACAGATACAATGAGCAGTTCTTC. This codes for CASSEDRYNEQFF.

This chain connects TRBV19 to TRBJ2-5, with D maybe TRBD2 (6 bases). Trimming cost V 8 bases and J 4 bases, with 11 bases left between them. The V gene's germline CDR1 is LNHDA and CDR2 SQIVND (reference sequence). The CDR3 runs 12 residues. This CDR3 reads CASGTGRETQYF. CDR3 DNA sequence: TGTGCCAGTGGGACTGGACGAGAGACCCAGTACTTC.

V usage is TRBV28 and J usage is TRBJ2-2; 7 bases agree with TRBD2. Looked up from germline, CDR1 is MDHEN and CDR2 is SYDVKM. The CDR3 length is 16 residues. Trimming removed 5 bases from V and 5 bases from J; junction bases left unmatched: 11. Here the CDR3 DNA reads TGTGCCAGCAGTATAATGCGGGGGACTGGGACCGGGGAGCTGTTTTTT. Its protein is CASSIMRGTGTGELFF.

The gene calls are TRBV28 and TRBJ2-1; a weak D match, TRBD1 (6 bases). The germline CDR1 and CDR2 sequences are MDHEN and SYDVKM. Trimming took 5 bases from V and 6 from J, leaving 14 bases between them. The CDR3 sequence is 14 residues long. The CDR3 sequence is CASSPDSFSNEQFF. Here the CDR3 DNA reads TGTGCCAGCAGTCCGGACAGTTTTAGCAATGAGCAGTTCTTC.

J is TRBJ2-5 and V is TRBV7-9; 7 bases agree with TRBD2. CDR1 SEHNR and CDR2 FQNEAQ come from the germline V gene (reference sequence). The CDR3 length is 14 residues. V lost 6 bases to trimming and J lost 2 bases; unmatched junction nucleotides: 6. The CDR3 bases are TGTGCCAGCAGTTGGCGGGAGTCTCAAGAGACCCAGTACTTC. Residues: CASSWRESQETQYF.

This clone was detected only a few times. The rearrangement links TRBV30 to TRBJ2-2, with D hard to call. The CDR3 is 12 residues long. V lost 0 bases and J lost 6, with 5 bases in between. Germline V gene data show CDR1 as GTSNPN and CDR2 as SVGIG (reference sequence). CDR3 nucleotides: TGTGCCTGGAGTGTTATCGCCGGGGAGCTGTTTTTT. This sequence encodes CAWSVIAGELFF.

The genes are TRBV27 and TRBJ2-7, with 7 nucleotides matching TRBD1. V lost 5 bases and J lost 0; bases outside the gene matches: 4. Germline V lookup: CDR1 MNHEY, CDR2 SMNVEV (reference sequence). The CDR3 extends over 14 amino acids. CDR3: CASSLDRVSYEQYF. In DNA form, the CDR3 reads TGTGCCAGCAGTCTCGACAGGGTCTCCTACGAGCAGTACTTC.

The chain combines TRBV7-2 with TRBJ2-5; 8 bases are shared with TRBD1. V gave up 4 bases and J gave up 7 bases; unmatched junction bases: 5. CDR1 SGHTA and CDR2 FQGNSA come from the germline V gene. The CDR3 runs 13 residues. CDR3 protein: CASSWTGTGTQYF. The CDR3 nucleotides are TGTGCCAGCAGCTGGACAGGGACGGGGACCCAGTACTTC. The full variable domain, rest sourced from reference TRBV7-2 and TRBJ2-5, is GAGVSQSPSNKVTEKGKDVELRCDPISGHTALYWYRQSLGQGLEFLIYFQGNSAPDKSGLPSDRFSAERTGGSVSTLTIQRTQQEDSAVYLCASSWTGTGTQYFGPGTRLLVL.

The chain links TRBV6-5 to TRBJ2-7, with 8 bases fitting TRBD2. The CDR3 has 14 amino acids. The V gene end was trimmed by 7 bases and the J gene end by 6 bases; junction bases not matched to a gene: 11. CDR1 and CDR2 (germline): MNHEY, SVGAGI. The chain's CDR3 is CASTVAGMPGEQYF. In DNA, the CDR3 is TGTGCCAGCACCGTAGCGGGGATGCCTGGCGAGCAGTACTTC.